The entry that follows covers one TCR beta chain sequence. As yet, its antigen is unknown. A single record per CDR3 protein comes from TCRdb applying MiXCR to the 5' RACE reads. The sample has 300,000 to 350,000 distinct CDR3 sequences; 13% to 15% are singletons. In germline, CDR1 is KGHSH, CDR2 LQKENI. With 2 bases removed from V and 5 bases from J, the gap between germline ends came to 10 bases. The CDR3 runs 13 residues. This specimen comes from a study of T-cell memory formation after mild COVID-19. Points from the study as a whole: Among contracting clones, CD4+ were mainly CM/EM and CD8+ enriched in EMRA.

The chain is built from TRBV18 and TRBJ2-7; D gene ambiguous. Sequenced input: PBMCs or a T cell subset sorted from them (not recorded which). The source is a man aged 18 to 35 who had mild COVID-19 (a few samples of this study predate the infection). Cell type and time point are not known. This CDR3 reads CASSPGHFDEQYF. CDR3 DNA: TGTGCCAGCTCACCAGGCCATTTCGACGAGCAGTACTTC.